This T cell receptor beta chain is from a study of control samples from healthy donors and cancer patients. On this clone itself: This sample also contains other DNA sequences that code for the same CDR3.

Germline V CDR1 and CDR2: MNHEY, SMNVEV (reference sequence). The V end was cut by 6 bases, the J end by 1 base, with 3 bases between. The CDR3 sequence is 11 residues long. Sequencing used immunoSEQ multiplex PCR; TCRdb keeps in-frame clones, though not all of them. The data hold about 160,000 clones, with roughly 94% observed a single time. This clonotype originated in a man in his sixties with colorectal cancer. The sample consisted of PBMCs. J is TRBJ1-1 and V is TRBV27; D is unclear. The CDR3 spells CASRENTEAFF. Here the CDR3 DNA reads TGTGCCAGCAGAGAGAACACTGAAGCTTTCTTT.